Below, 27 T cell receptor beta chains from the same sample are listed, as sequenced in a study of T-cell memory formation after mild COVID-19. Each CDR3 protein gets one entry after TCRdb re-called the 5' RACE reads with MiXCR. The table includes about 30,000 distinct CDR3 sequences, approximately 12% detected once. The material sequenced was PBMCs or a T cell subset sorted from them (not recorded which). These TCRs come from an adult woman who had mild COVID-19 (a few samples of this study predate the infection). Cell type and time point are not known.

This clonotype was seen at least ten times. V usage is TRBV7-9 and J usage is TRBJ1-2, with D maybe TRBD1 (5 bases). Germline V gene lookup returns CDR1 SEHNR and CDR2 FQNEAQ (reference sequence). The CDR3 is 15 residues long. V lost 5 bases to trimming and J lost 0 bases, with 13 bases between them. This CDR3 is CASSPPGGANYGYTF. In nucleotides, the CDR3 is TGTGCCAGCAGCCCCCCCGGAGGGGCTAACTATGGCTACACCTTC. Using reference TRBV7-9 and TRBJ1-2 for the parts outside the CDR3, the full variable domain is DTGVSQNPRHKITKRGQNVTFRCDPISEHNRLYWYRQTLGQGPEFLTYFQNEAQLEKSRLLSDRFSAERPKGSFSTLEIQRTEQGDSAMYLCASSPPGGANYGYTFGSGTRLTVV.

V gene TRBV20-1 combines with J gene TRBJ2-3; a weak D match, TRBD2 (5 bases). The CDR3 consists of 14 residues. Germline CDR1 is DFQATT and CDR2 is SNEGSKA (reference sequence). V was shortened by 0 bases and J by 6 bases, with 13 bases between the two germline ends. The DNA of the CDR3 is TGCAGTGCTAGAGAAGGGAGCCACCTGGATACGCAGTATTTT. Translation: CSAREGSHLDTQYF.

Ten or more counts support this clonotype. V gene TRBV20-1 combines with J gene TRBJ2-1; D ambiguous. This CDR3 has 14 amino acids. Trimming took 0 bases from V and 5 from J, leaving 11 bases between them. Germline V gene sequence: CDR1 DFQATT, CDR2 SNEGSKA (reference sequence). The CDR3 protein is CSARDASGHNEQFF. CDR3 DNA: TGCAGTGCTAGAGATGCATCAGGCCACAATGAGCAGTTCTTC.

This CDR3 is CASSPDGPRTDTQYF. The DNA for the CDR3 is TGTGCCAGCAGTCCGGACGGGCCGAGGACAGATACGCAGTATTTT. The chain uses TRBV12-3 or TRBV12-4 and TRBJ2-3; no clear D. Trimming cost V 5 bases and J 3 bases, with 15 bases left between them. This CDR3 spans 15 amino acids.

The table lists this clonotype with many counts. V gene TRBV5-6 combines with J gene TRBJ1-6, with 7 positions matching TRBD1. CDR3 length: 17 residues. Trimming took 4 bases from V and 7 from J; bases not matched to a gene: 14. Per germline, CDR1 SGHDT and CDR2 YYEEEE. This CDR3 reads CASSSGASGGGNSPLHF. The DNA of the CDR3 is TGTGCCAGCAGCAGTGGGGCGTCAGGGGGAGGAAATTCACCCCTCCACTTT.

Ten or more counts support this clonotype. The chain couples TRBV28 to TRBJ1-6; D possibly corresponds to TRBD1 (6 bases). The CDR3 covers 15 residues. CDR1 is MDHEN, CDR2 SYDVKM, per germline. V was cut by 2 bases and J by 7 bases, with 12 bases left in between. CDR3 bases: TGTGCCAGCAGTTTACAAACAGGGTTGAATTCACCCCTCCACTTT. It is translated as CASSLQTGLNSPLHF.

This clonotype was detected many times. The V call is TRBV11-2, the J call TRBJ2-3, with 10 bases identical to TRBD2. Trimming took 4 bases from V and 1 from J; bases not matched to a gene: 2. Per the germline V gene, CDR1 is SGHAT and CDR2 is FQNNGV. This CDR3 has 15 residues. CDR3 sequence reads: CASSSLAGGTDTQYF. The CDR3 DNA follows: TGTGCCAGCAGCTCGCTAGCGGGGGGCACAGATACGCAGTATTTT. Full variable domain (missing parts from reference TRBV11-2 and TRBJ2-3): EAGVAQSPRYKIIEKRQSVAFWCNPISGHATLYWYQQILGQGPKLLIQFQNNGVVDDSQLPKDRFSAERLKGVDSTLKIQPAKLEDSAVYLCASSSLAGGTDTQYFGPGTRLTVL.

This clonotype was counted at least ten times. This rearrangement joins TRBV4-2 to TRBJ1-2; 7 bases match TRBD1. Per germline, CDR1 LGHNA and CDR2 YNFKEQ. The J segment lost 7 bases and the V segment lost 0 bases, leaving 8 bases of the junction unmatched. CDR3 length: 15 amino acids. CDR3: CASSQEQGGAGGYTF. The CDR3 region has the DNA TGTGCCAGCAGCCAAGAGCAAGGGGGCGCGGGTGGCTACACCTTC.

This clonotype was seen repeatedly, ten times or more. J is TRBJ1-5 and V is TRBV9, with TRBD1 as a possible D gene (6 bases). Germline V CDR1 and CDR2: SGDLS, YYNGEE. This CDR3 is 15 amino acids long. Trimming shortened V by 2 bases and J by 1 base, and 10 bases separated the two germline ends. For the CDR3, the DNA is TGTGCCAGCAGCGTTTCAGGGGCGAGCAATCAGCCCCAGCATTTT. Its protein product is CASSVSGASNQPQHF.

The table lists this clonotype with many counts. The V gene is TRBV7-2, the J gene TRBJ2-1, with TRBD2 matching 7 bases. CDR1 is SGHTA, CDR2 FQGNSA, per germline. Trimming removed 5 bases from V and 4 bases from J; junction bases left unmatched: 14. The CDR3 extends over 17 amino acids. This chain's CDR3 is CASSRLSSGKTYNEQFF. CDR3 DNA sequence: TGTGCCAGCAGCCGCCTCTCTAGCGGTAAAACTTACAATGAGCAGTTCTTC.

This clonotype came up many times. CDR3 protein: CASSLGQGLYEQYF. Here the CDR3 DNA reads TGTGCCAGCAGCCTGGGACAGGGTTTGTACGAGCAGTACTTC. The chain combines TRBV5-8 with TRBJ2-7; TRBD1 agrees at 9 bases. This CDR3 has 14 amino acids. Per the germline V gene, CDR1 is SGHTS and CDR2 is YDEGEE. V dropped 4 bases and J dropped 4; count of bases not matched to a gene: 6.

This clonotype was observed many times. The chain links TRBV3-1 to TRBJ2-3; no clear D. The V and J ends lost 1 base and 5 bases respectively, with 1 base between them. CDR3 size: 11 residues. CDR1 is LGHDT, CDR2 YNNKEL, per germline (reference sequence). The CDR3 spells CASSQVDTQYF. Here the CDR3 DNA reads TGTGCCAGCAGCCAAGTAGATACGCAGTATTTT.

This clonotype was counted many times. This rearrangement joins TRBV9 to TRBJ1-6, with 8 bases identical to TRBD1. The V and J ends lost 3 bases and 7 bases, in that order; junction bases with no gene match: 6. Germline V CDR1 and CDR2: SGDLS, YYNGEE. The CDR3 extends over 15 amino acids. In DNA form, the CDR3 reads TGTGCCAGCAGCGAGTTGGACAGGGCCAATTCACCCCTCCACTTT. Translating it yields CASSELDRANSPLHF.

This clonotype has ten or more counts. The genes are TRBV7-6 and TRBJ1-2; the D gene is possibly TRBD1 (5 bases). This CDR3 has 13 residues. Germline assignment: CDR1 SGHVS and CDR2 FNYEAQ. Deletions cut 4 bases from V and 5 bases from J, with 11 bases between. The CDR3 loop is CASSSGTQYGYTF. DNA for the CDR3: TGTGCCAGCAGCTCAGGGACCCAGTATGGCTACACCTTC. Variable domain in full (rest from reference TRBV7-6 and TRBJ1-2): GAGVSQSPRYKVTKRGQDVALRCDPISGHVSLYWYRQALGQGPEFLTYFNYEAQQDKSGLPNDRFSAERPEGSISTLTIQRTEQRDSAMYRCASSSGTQYGYTFGSGTRLTVV.

This clonotype has a count of ten or more. The V gene is TRBV5-1, the J gene TRBJ2-2, with 12 nucleotides matching TRBD2. The V segment lost 3 bases and the J segment 1 base; nucleotides outside the gene matches: 1. This CDR3 spans 16 amino acids. Germline V CDR1 and CDR2: SGHRS, YFSETQ. The CDR3 loop is CASSSLAGGNTGELFF. The CDR3 DNA sequence: TGCGCCAGCAGCTCACTAGCGGGAGGGAACACCGGGGAGCTGTTTTTT.

This clonotype has only a few counts. The chain is built from TRBV20-1 and TRBJ2-5, with D perhaps TRBD1 (7 bases). There are 15 residues in the CDR3. Trimming shortened V by 0 bases and J by 9 bases, and 20 bases separated the two germline ends. The germline CDR1 and CDR2 sequences are DFQATT and SNEGSKA (reference sequence). Written as DNA, the CDR3 is TGCAGTGCTAGAGATCCCCAGACAGGGTCGGGGGCCCAGTACTTC. It encodes CSARDPQTGSGAQYF.

This clonotype was found many times. This chain joins TRBV6-5 and TRBJ1-5; D remains ambiguous. Germline V gene sequence: CDR1 MNHEY, CDR2 SVGAGI. This CDR3 has 13 amino acids. V was shortened by 4 bases and J by 1 base, with 5 bases between the two germline ends. CDR3 amino acids: CASSSWSNQPQHF. CDR3 bases: TGTGCCAGCAGTTCATGGAGCAATCAGCCCCAGCATTTT.

This clonotype was observed at least ten times. V and J are TRBV5-1 and TRBJ2-7; D perhaps matches TRBD1 (6 bases). The CDR3 spans 15 residues. Germline CDR1 reads SGHRS; CDR2 reads YFSETQ. Trimming removed 2 bases at V and 0 bases at J, with 12 bases between. CDR3 sequence: CASSFGDIGSYEQYF. Written as DNA, the CDR3 is TGCGCCAGCAGCTTCGGGGACATTGGCTCCTACGAGCAGTACTTC.

The J gene is TRBJ2-7, the V gene TRBV10-3, with D tentatively TRBD2 (6 bases). Germline-derived CDR1 and CDR2 are ENHRY and SYGVKD. The CDR3 spans 15 residues. V was cut by 3 bases and J by 3 bases, with 15 bases left in between. The CDR3 reads CAISDPGLPNYEQYF. Here the CDR3 DNA reads TGTGCCATCAGTGACCCGGGACTTCCTAACTACGAGCAGTACTTC.

This chain uses TRBV19 with TRBJ1-1; D perhaps matches TRBD1 (5 bases). This CDR3 has 14 residues. Germline CDR1 is LNHDA and CDR2 is SQIVND (reference sequence). V lost 4 bases and J 4 bases, leaving 13 bases between the germline ends. The CDR3 DNA sequence: TGTGCCAGTAGTAATGTCGGAAGGGGCACTGAAGCTTTCTTT. As protein: CASSNVGRGTEAFF.

Ten or more counts support this clonotype. The chain carries TRBV7-9 and TRBJ2-7; either TRBD1 or TRBD2 may fit D (5 bases each). Germline loops: CDR1 SEHNR, CDR2 FQNEAQ (reference sequence). The CDR3 has 16 residues. The V end lost 5 bases, the J end lost 3 bases, and 20 bases lay between the germline ends. This chain's CDR3 is CASSGEVDSGSYEQYF. As DNA, the CDR3 is TGTGCCAGCAGCGGAGAGGTCGACAGTGGGAGCTACGAGCAGTACTTC.

This clonotype is labeled as medium-sized (0.01 to 0.1%). V usage is TRBV5-1 and J usage is TRBJ2-7; D may match TRBD1 or TRBD2 (5 bases each). The V end was cut by 3 bases, the J end by 2 bases, with 18 bases between. CDR1 and CDR2 from the germline V gene are SGHRS and YFSETQ. The CDR3 sequence is 16 residues long. CDR3 nucleotide sequence: TGCGCCAGCAGCTCAACTACCGGGACCCTTACCTACGAGCAGTACTTC. The encoded protein is CASSSTTGTLTYEQYF. The whole variable domain, remainder taken from reference TRBV5-1 and TRBJ2-7, is KAGVTQTPRYLIKTRGQQVTLSCSPISGHRSVSWYQQTPGQGLQFLFEYFSETQRNKGNFPGRFSGRQFSNSRSEMNVSTLELGDSALYLCASSSTTGTLTYEQYFGPGTRLTVT.

The table lists this clonotype with many counts. V usage is TRBV4-3 and J usage is TRBJ2-3; D remains ambiguous. The length of the CDR3 is 15 residues. In germline, CDR1 is LGHNA, CDR2 YSLEER. V lost 0 bases, J lost 1 base, and 8 bases lay in between. The CDR3 DNA reads TGCGCCAGCAGCCAAGATGGCCAGGGCACAGATACGCAGTATTTT. As protein: CASSQDGQGTDTQYF.

This clonotype was seen many times. The chain joins TRBV7-9 to TRBJ2-1; TRBD1 agrees at 8 bases. The ends lost 4 bases at V and 9 bases at J; junction bases unmatched: 11. This CDR3 spans 15 amino acids. Germline values: CDR1 SEHNR, CDR2 FQNEAQ (reference sequence). DNA for the CDR3: TGTGCCAGCAGCTCAAGGACAGGGCCCCTCCCTGAGCAGTTCTTC. This codes for CASSSRTGPLPEQFF.

This clonotype was seen at least ten times. This chain uses TRBV20-1 with TRBJ1-4; the D is unclear. Per the germline V gene, CDR1 is DFQATT and CDR2 is SNEGSKA (reference sequence). V lost 4 bases, J lost 3 bases, and 9 bases lay in between. The CDR3 contains 13 residues. CDR3 nucleotides: TGCAGTGCTACCCCAGGCCCTAATGAAAAACTGTTTTTT. Its protein product is CSATPGPNEKLFF.

This clonotype was seen many times. The V call is TRBV18, the J call TRBJ2-7; possibly TRBD2 for D (5 bases). The CDR3 sequence is 16 residues long. Per germline, CDR1 KGHSH and CDR2 LQKENI. Trimming removed 3 bases from V and 0 bases from J, with 15 bases in between. CDR3 DNA: TGTGCCAGCTCACCTCTGGCGGGCCCCAGCTCCTACGAGCAGTACTTC. Protein: CASSPLAGPSSYEQYF.

This clonotype was seen ten or more times. V usage is TRBV7-9 and J usage is TRBJ1-1; 8 bases match TRBD1. Germline CDR1 and CDR2: SEHNR and FQNEAQ (reference sequence). This CDR3 spans 16 amino acids. Losses at the gene ends were 4 bases for V and 3 bases for J; bases not matched to a gene: 10. The CDR3 DNA follows: TGTGCCAGCAGCTCAAGGGACAGGTGGTTGGACACTGAAGCTTTCTTT. This sequence encodes CASSSRDRWLDTEAFF.